These T cell receptor beta chains were read from a single sample in a study of molecular identifiers for immune sequencing clone quantification. TCRdb used MiXCR to reprocess the PCR reads, holding one entry per CDR3 protein. The sample carries hundreds of thousands of distinct CDR3 sequences, roughly 25% recorded once. Sequences were obtained from naive CD8+ T cells from blood, with Jurkat cell RNA spiked in. Receptors originate from a human donor in good health. Some libraries in this study had Jurkat cell RNA spiked in. Both conserved end residues are part of each CDR3.

V gene: TRBV7-2
J gene: TRBJ1-2
CDR3 protein: CASSLEADTYYGYTF

V gene: TRBV30
J gene: TRBJ2-5
CDR3 protein: CAWSSRQAGETQYF

V gene: TRBV20-1
J gene: TRBJ2-2
CDR3 protein: CSARDGVITGELFF

V gene: TRBV4-1
J gene: TRBJ1-2
CDR3 protein: CASSQVQGSGYGYTF

V gene: TRBV7-2
J gene: TRBJ2-3
CDR3 protein: CASSLGAVKYF

V gene: TRBV7-9
J gene: TRBJ2-5
CDR3 protein: CASSPYPGGTQETQYF

V gene: TRBV13
J gene: TRBJ1-4
CDR3 protein: CASSQGAGNEKLFF

V gene: TRBV27
J gene: TRBJ1-1
CDR3 protein: CASTGTFGAFF

V gene: TRBV28
J gene: TRBJ2-1
CDR3 protein: CASSLLAQTGSSYNEQFF

V gene: TRBV5-6
J gene: TRBJ2-1
CDR3 protein: CASSLAASGWALSEQFF

V gene: TRBV4-3
J gene: TRBJ1-1
CDR3 protein: CASSQGRRDGEAFF

V gene: TRBV27
J gene: TRBJ1-2
CDR3 protein: CASSVTGGAGYGYTF

V gene: TRBV19
J gene: TRBJ2-7
CDR3 protein: CASSQGTSGSKYEQYF

V gene: TRBV5-1
J gene: TRBJ2-7
CDR3 protein: CASCLTPGQTYYEQYF

V gene: TRBV4-1
J gene: TRBJ1-5
CDR3 protein: CASSQMGQASGQPQHF

V gene: TRBV5-4
J gene: TRBJ2-2
CDR3 protein: CASSLREQDRELFF

V gene: TRBV12-3/TRBV12-4
J gene: TRBJ2-1
CDR3 protein: CASGWVRNEQFF

V gene: TRBV7-9
J gene: TRBJ2-1
CDR3 protein: CASSPPWTSGKVHNEQFF

V gene: TRBV2
J gene: TRBJ2-7
CDR3 protein: CASNQGAGADYEQYF

V gene: TRBV3-1
J gene: TRBJ2-7
CDR3 protein: CASSRNLRDRPFYEQYF

V gene: TRBV30
J gene: TRBJ1-6
CDR3 protein: CAWSVGTAGSPLHF

V gene: TRBV2
J gene: TRBJ2-3
CDR3 protein: CAPWNPGTDTQYF

V gene: TRBV6-2/TRBV6-3
J gene: TRBJ2-1
CDR3 protein: CASASEAYNEQFF

V gene: TRBV10-3
J gene: TRBJ1-1
CDR3 protein: CAIRATGDTEAFF

V gene: TRBV5-6
J gene: TRBJ2-3
CDR3 protein: CASSLGRPGETHTDTQYF

V gene: TRBV19
J gene: TRBJ2-7
CDR3 protein: CASSTGYEQYF

V gene: TRBV12-3/TRBV12-4
J gene: TRBJ2-3
CDR3 protein: CASSLVGLAGPTDTQYF

V gene: TRBV24-1
J gene: TRBJ2-5
CDR3 protein: CATSERGKETQYF

V gene: TRBV5-1
J gene: TRBJ2-7
CDR3 protein: CASSYMCEGGYEQYF